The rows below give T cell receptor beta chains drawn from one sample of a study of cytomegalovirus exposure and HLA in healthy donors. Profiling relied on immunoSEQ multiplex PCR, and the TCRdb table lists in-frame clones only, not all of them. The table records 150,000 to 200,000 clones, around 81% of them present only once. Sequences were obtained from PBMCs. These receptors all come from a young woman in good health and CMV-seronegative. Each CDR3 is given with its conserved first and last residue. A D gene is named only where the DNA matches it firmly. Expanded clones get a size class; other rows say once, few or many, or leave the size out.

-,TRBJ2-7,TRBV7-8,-,TGTGCCAGCAGCTTAGTGACAGATACCTACGAGCAGTACTTC,CASSLVTDTYEQYF
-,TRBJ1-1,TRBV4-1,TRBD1,TGCGCCAGCAGCCCCGGACAGGGCGGGCTCGTGTCTTTCTTT,CASSPGQGGLVSFF
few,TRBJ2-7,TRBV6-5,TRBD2,TGTGCCACCCGGACTAGCGGGAGTACGGCCTACGAGCAGTACTTC,CATRTSGSTAYEQYF
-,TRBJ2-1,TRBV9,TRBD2,TGTGCCAGCAGCGTAGGGGGACTAGGGATTAGCGATGAGCAGTTCTTC,CASSVGGLGISDEQFF
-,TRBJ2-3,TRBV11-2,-,TGTGCCAGCAGTCCCCCCGTCGCAGATACGCAGTATTTT,CASSPPVADTQYF
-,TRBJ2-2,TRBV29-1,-,TGCAGCGGCCGCCTAGGAGCCGGGGAGCTGTTTTTT,CSGRLGAGELFF
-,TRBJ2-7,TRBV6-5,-,TGTGCCAGCAGCTCGGGGGTAGCGCCTCTCCACGAGCAGTACTTC,CASSSGVAPLHEQYF
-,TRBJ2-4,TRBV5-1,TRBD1,TGCGCCAGCAGCATGGGACAGGGGCCAAACAGTCAGTACTTC,CASSMGQGPNSQYF
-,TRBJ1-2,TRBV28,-,TGTGCCAGCAGTTTAAGGCCGGGACAACTAACCTTCAACTATGGCTACACCTTC,CASSLRPGQLTFNYGYTF
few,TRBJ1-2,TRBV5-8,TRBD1,TGTGCCAGCAGCTTCGGGCAGGGGGTCTATGGCTACACCTTC,CASSFGQGVYGYTF
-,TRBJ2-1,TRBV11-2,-,TGTGCCAGCAGCTTAACTCCCGTTAATGAGCAGTTCTTC,CASSLTPVNEQFF
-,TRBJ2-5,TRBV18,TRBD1,TGTGCCAGCTCACCGGGACAGGGGGGAGAGACCCAGTACTTC,CASSPGQGGETQYF
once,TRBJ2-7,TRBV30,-,TGTGCCTGGAGTGGACAGGTCTACGAGCAGTACTTC,CAWSGQVYEQYF
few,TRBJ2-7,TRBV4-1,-,TGCGCCAGCAGCCAAGTATTTGAGTCCTACGAGCAGTACTTC,CASSQVFESYEQYF
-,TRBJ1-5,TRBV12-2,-,TGTGCAAGTCGCTCCAGGACAGGGGTTTATAGCAATCAGCCCCAGCATTTT,CASRSRTGVYSNQPQHF
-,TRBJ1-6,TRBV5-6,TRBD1,TGTGCCAGCAGCTTGACGCAGGGGGCCAATTCACCCCTCCACTTT,CASSLTQGANSPLHF
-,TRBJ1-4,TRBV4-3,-,TGCGTCAGCAGCCAAGGCGCCCGGACTGCTGAAAAACTGTTTTTT,CVSSQGARTAEKLFF
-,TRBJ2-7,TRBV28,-,TGTGCCAGCAGTTTGCAGGGCCCCTACGAGCAGTACTTC,CASSLQGPYEQYF
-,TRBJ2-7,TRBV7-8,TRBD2,TGTGCCAGCAGCTTAACCGGGACTACTGTCTCCTACGAGCAGTACTTC,CASSLTGTTVSYEQYF
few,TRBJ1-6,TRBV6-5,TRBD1,TGTGCCAGCAGCAGGGGGCTCGCACCCCTCCACTTT,CASSRGLAPLHF
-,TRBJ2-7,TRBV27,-,TGTGCCAGCAGCATTGGCCCGTACCCCTACGAGCAGTACTTC,CASSIGPYPYEQYF
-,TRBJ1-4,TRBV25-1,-,TGTGCCAGCGGCGGGCCTTTTGGTGAAAAACTGTTTTTT,CASGGPFGEKLFF
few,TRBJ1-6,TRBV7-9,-,TGTGCCAGCAGCCCGTGGCGCCGGGGTTCACCCCTCCACTTT,CASSPWRRGSPLHF
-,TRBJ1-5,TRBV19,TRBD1,TGTGCCAGCAGTTCCCGGGACAGGAATCAGCCCCAGCATTTT,CASSSRDRNQPQHF
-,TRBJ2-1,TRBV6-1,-,TGTGCCAGCAGTGAAGTTTGGGGGGTGGCCTACAATGAGCAGTTCTTC,CASSEVWGVAYNEQFF
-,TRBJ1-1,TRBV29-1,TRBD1,TGCAGCGTTGAAGATGGGAGGACAGGGTCCACTGAAGCTTTCTTT,CSVEDGRTGSTEAFF
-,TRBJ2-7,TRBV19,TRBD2,TGTGCCAGTAGTATAGGCCGGACTAGCGGCTACGAGCAGTACTTC,CASSIGRTSGYEQYF
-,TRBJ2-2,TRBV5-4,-,TGTGCCAGCAGCTTCGGGAATCCCACCGCCACCGGGGAGCTGTTTTTT,CASSFGNPTATGELFF
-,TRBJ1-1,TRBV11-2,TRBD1,TGTGCCAGCAGCTCGGTCAGGGGGATGGGCTCTGAAGCTTTCTTT,CASSSVRGMGSEAFF
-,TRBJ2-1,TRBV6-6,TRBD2,TGTGCCAGCAGAGATCCTAGCGGGGCCCACAATGAGCAGTTCTTC,CASRDPSGAHNEQFF
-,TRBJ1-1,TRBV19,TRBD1,TGTGCCAGCATAGGACAGGGTTTGAACACTGAAGCTTTCTTT,CASIGQGLNTEAFF
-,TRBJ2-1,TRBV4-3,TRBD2,TGCGCCAGCAGCCAAGATCGCAGCGGGGGCTACAATGAGCAGTTCTTC,CASSQDRSGGYNEQFF
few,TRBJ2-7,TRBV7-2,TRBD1,TGTGCCAGCAGCTTAAGTCAGGGGGTTACCTACGAGCAGTACTTC,CASSLSQGVTYEQYF
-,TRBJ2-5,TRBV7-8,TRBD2,TGTGCCAGCAGAGCAGGGACTAGCGGCCAAGAGACCCAGTACTTC,CASRAGTSGQETQYF
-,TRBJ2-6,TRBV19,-,TGTGCCAGTATCCAGGGAAAGACTGGGGCCAACGTCCTGACTTTC,CASIQGKTGANVLTF
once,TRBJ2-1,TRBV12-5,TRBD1,TGTGCTAGTGGTTTGGGTGGCCGGGACAGGGGAATCGATGAGCAGTTCTTC,CASGLGGRDRGIDEQFF
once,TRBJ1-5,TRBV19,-,TGTGCCAGTACCCCCCCCGAACAGGGCGGTCAGCCCCAGCATTTT,CASTPPEQGGQPQHF
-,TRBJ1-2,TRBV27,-,TGTGCCAGCAGCCTGACCGGGGGGGCGGGCGGCTATGGCTACACCTTC,CASSLTGGAGGYGYTF
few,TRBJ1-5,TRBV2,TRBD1,TGTGCCAGCAGTGTTGGACAGGGAAGCCAGCCCCAGCATTTT,CASSVGQGSQPQHF
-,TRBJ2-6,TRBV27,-,TGTGCCAGCAGTTCACCCCGCGCCGGGGCCAACGTCCTGACTTTC,CASSSPRAGANVLTF
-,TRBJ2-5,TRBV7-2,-,TGTGCCAGCAGCTCCGGGGGCCGTCTGGGGGGGACAGAGACCCAGTACTTC,CASSSGGRLGGTETQYF
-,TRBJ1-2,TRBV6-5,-,TGTGCCAGCAGTTACTCGAAGCAGGGAAGCCCTAGGGGCTACACCTTC,CASSYSKQGSPRGYTF
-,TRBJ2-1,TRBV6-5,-,TGTGCCAGCAGTTGGGGGGGGCTAGCCAATGAGCAGTTCTTC,CASSWGGLANEQFF
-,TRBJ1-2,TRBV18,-,TGTGCCAGCTCACCTGTTCATGCGGAAGCTAACTATGGCTACACCTTC,CASSPVHAEANYGYTF
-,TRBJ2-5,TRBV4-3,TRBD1,TGCGCCAGCAGCCACCGCGGACAGGGGCCAGAGACCCAGTACTTC,CASSHRGQGPETQYF
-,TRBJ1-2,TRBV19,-,TGTGCCAGTAGCCGCCCTGGGCAGGCTGACTATGGCTACACCTTC,CASSRPGQADYGYTF
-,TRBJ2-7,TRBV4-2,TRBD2,TGTGCCAGCAGCCAAGATGGGACTAGCGGGTCCTACGAGCAGTACTTC,CASSQDGTSGSYEQYF